What follows are 29 T cell receptor beta chains derived from one specimen sequenced in a study of T cell changes during pregnancy in multiple sclerosis. Clones were sequenced by immunoSEQ multiplex PCR, and TCRdb holds only the in-frame ones, with some missing. The sample lists about 72,000 clones; approximately 90% were seen once. The input for sequencing was peripheral blood, taken in the first trimester of pregnancy. The receptors stem from a female donor in good health, enrolled as a control in a pregnancy study.

V and J are TRBV12-5 and TRBJ1-5; TRBD1 matches at 7 bases. Looked up from germline, CDR1 is LGHNT and CDR2 is FRNRAP. The trim removed 6 bases at V and 4 bases at J, leaving 9 bases unmatched. The CDR3 covers 15 residues. In DNA, the CDR3 is TGTGCTAGTGGCACAACAAAGGGGGCAAATCAGCCCCAGCATTTT. Protein sequence: CASGTTKGANQPQHF.

This rearrangement joins TRBV6-5 to TRBJ2-5; maybe TRBD2 (5 bases). The CDR3 spans 13 residues. CDR1 is MNHEY and CDR2 is SVGAGI in the germline V gene. V lost 2 bases to trimming and J lost 3 bases, with 7 bases between them. As DNA, the CDR3 is TGTGCCAGCAGTTACGGGCGGGAAGAGACCCAGTACTTC. Protein product: CASSYGREETQYF.

The rearrangement links TRBV11-1 to TRBJ2-7; TRBD2 aligns across 8 bases. Germline CDR1 and CDR2: SGHAT and FQDESV (reference sequence). Unmatched junction bases numbered 4, after V lost 1 base and J lost 2 bases. This CDR3 contains 15 residues. The DNA of the CDR3 is TGTGCCAGCAGCTTAGGATCGGGAGGGGCCTACGAGCAGTACTTC. Translated: CASSLGSGGAYEQYF.

V usage is TRBV9 and J usage is TRBJ2-2; TRBD1 matches at 7 bases. The CDR3 extends over 15 amino acids. V lost 0 bases and J lost 3; bases outside the gene matches: 2. In germline, CDR1 is SGDLS, CDR2 YYNGEE. CDR3 coding DNA: TGTGCCAGCAGCGTAGAAGGGGGCGACACCGGGGAGCTGTTTTTT. Encoded protein: CASSVEGGDTGELFF. Full variable domain (remainder filled in from reference TRBV9 and TRBJ2-2): DSGVTQTPKHLITATGQRVTLRCSPRSGDLSVYWYQQSLDQGLQFLIQYYNGEERAKGNILERFSAQQFPDLHSELNLSSLELGDSALYFCASSVEGGDTGELFFGEGSRLTVL.

This chain joins TRBV10-2 and TRBJ2-3; possibly TRBD2 for D (5 bases). V was cut by 3 bases and J by 4 bases, with 20 bases left in between. Germline CDR1 and CDR2: WSHSY and SAAADI. The CDR3 is made up of 17 amino acids. The CDR3 DNA is TGCGCCAGCAGTGACCTGAGCGGTACCCTTCGGGCAGATACGCAGTATTTT. This encodes CASSDLSGTLRADTQYF.

The chain links TRBV6-5 to TRBJ2-5, with TRBD2 identical over 10 bases. V dropped 5 bases and J dropped 5; count of bases not matched to a gene: 5. Germline CDR1 is MNHEY and CDR2 is SVGAGI. The CDR3 is 14 amino acids. CDR3 residues: CASSTSGAPETQYF. In DNA form, the CDR3 reads TGTGCCAGCAGTACTAGCGGGGCCCCCGAGACCCAGTACTTC.

J is TRBJ2-2 and V is TRBV27, with 11 bases fitting TRBD1. Germline V CDR1 and CDR2: MNHEY, SMNVEV (reference sequence). The CDR3 sequence is 16 residues long. V dropped 7 bases and J dropped 6; count of bases not matched to a gene: 10. CDR3 region: CASKTYWTGGPGELFF. The CDR3 coding sequence is TGTGCCAGCAAAACTTATTGGACAGGGGGCCCCGGGGAGCTGTTTTTT.

V gene TRBV6-1 combines with J gene TRBJ2-1, with TRBD2 identical over 9 bases. The CDR3 runs 13 residues. Germline CDR1 reads MNHNS; CDR2 reads SASEGT. V was clipped by 9 bases and J by 4 bases; unmatched bases: 4. The CDR3 sequence: CASGTSTYNEQFF. In DNA form, the CDR3 reads TGTGCCAGTGGGACTAGCACATACAATGAGCAGTTCTTC.

Notes on this clone: The same CDR3 arises from other DNA sequences in this sample as well. The chain combines TRBV6-5 with TRBJ2-3; the D gene is possibly TRBD1 (7 bases). The CDR3 spans 15 residues. Germline values: CDR1 MNHEY, CDR2 SVGAGI. Deletions cut 2 bases from V and 1 base from J, with 10 bases between. The CDR3 loop reads CASSYGGGRTDTQYF. The CDR3 bases are TGTGCCAGCAGTTACGGAGGGGGCCGCACAGATACGCAGTATTTT.

The chain employs TRBV9 and TRBJ2-1; D is perhaps TRBD2 (6 bases). CDR3 length: 19 amino acids. Trimming removed 6 bases from V and 0 bases from J, with 25 bases in between. Germline loops: CDR1 SGDLS, CDR2 YYNGEE. For the CDR3, the DNA is TGTGCCAGCAACGGGGTTCCTAGCGCCGACCTGAGCTCCTACAATGAGCAGTTCTTC. This sequence encodes CASNGVPSADLSSYNEQFF.

The CDR3 nucleotides read TGCGCCAGCAGCCAAGTTACACAGGGTATAATTATGTACTTC. It codes for CASSQVTQGIIMYF. The genes are TRBV4-1 and TRBJ2-4; D possibly corresponds to TRBD1 (6 bases). The V end lost 1 base, the J end lost 15 bases, and 19 bases lay between the germline ends. The germline V gene has CDR1 MGHRA and CDR2 YSYEKL. The length of the CDR3 is 14 residues.

The V and J genes are TRBV28 and TRBJ2-1, with TRBD2 matching 10 bases. The CDR3 loop spans 15 amino acids. J lost 7 bases, V lost 3 bases, and 6 bases had no gene match. Germline V gene lookup returns CDR1 MDHEN and CDR2 SYDVKM. The CDR3: CASSFSTSGINEQFF. The CDR3 DNA is TGTGCCAGCAGTTTCTCCACTAGCGGGATTAATGAGCAGTTCTTC.

V is TRBV28 and J is TRBJ1-2; TRBD1 matches 7 bases. V gave up 8 bases and J gave up 5 bases; unmatched junction bases: 11. Germline V gene sequence: CDR1 MDHEN, CDR2 SYDVKM. The CDR3 length is 14 residues. CDR3 DNA sequence: TGTGCCAGCCATACCCCAGGGGGAGTATATGGCTACACCTTC. Encoded protein: CASHTPGGVYGYTF.

The rearrangement uses TRBV5-1 and TRBJ2-7, with 9 bases aligning to TRBD1. The V and J ends lost 0 bases and 6 bases, in that order; junction bases with no gene match: 7. The CDR3 has 15 residues. Germline V gene lookup returns CDR1 SGHRS and CDR2 YFSETQ. The CDR3, as DNA: TGCGCCAGCAGCTTGGCCGGGGGACAGGGACTCGAGCAGTACTTC. The encoded protein is CASSLAGGQGLEQYF.

This clone was detected a few times. The V call is TRBV27, the J call TRBJ2-3; no firm D call. Trimming removed 5 bases at V and 6 bases at J, with 18 bases between. CDR1 and CDR2 (germline): MNHEY, SMNVEV (reference sequence). The CDR3 runs 15 residues. This CDR3 reads CASSLPPHGRDTQYF. CDR3 in DNA: TGTGCCAGCAGTCTCCCCCCCCACGGTCGTGATACGCAGTATTTT.

The chain uses TRBV25-1 and TRBJ2-3, with TRBD1 as a possible D gene (5 bases). Per the germline V gene, CDR1 is MGHDK and CDR2 is SYGVNS. The germline V and J ends were trimmed by 2 bases and 1 base, with 10 bases remaining between them. The CDR3 consists of 15 residues. The CDR3 protein is CASSEAGSGTDTQYF. Written as DNA, the CDR3 is TGTGCCAGCAGTGAAGCAGGGTCTGGCACAGATACGCAGTATTTT.

The rearrangement joins TRBV19 to TRBJ2-3, with 9 bases fitting TRBD1. CDR3 size: 15 residues. J was trimmed by 9 bases and V by 7 bases; bases with no gene match: 14. CDR1 is LNHDA, CDR2 SQIVND, per germline (reference sequence). The CDR3 bases are TGTGCCAGTACCCACTCCGGGACAGGGCTTGTGACGCAGTATTTT. Translation gives CASTHSGTGLVTQYF.

The chain joins TRBV7-9 to TRBJ2-1; 8 nucleotides line up with TRBD2. V trimming: 5 bases; J trimming: 8 bases; junction bases outside the gene matches: 11. This CDR3 spans 15 amino acids. Germline V lookup: CDR1 SEHNR, CDR2 FQNEAQ (reference sequence). In DNA form, the CDR3 reads TGTGCCAGCAGCAACGAACCGGGGGGGGTCGATGAGCAGTTCTTC. It encodes CASSNEPGGVDEQFF. Drawing the rest from reference TRBV7-9 and TRBJ2-1, the complete variable domain is DTGVSQNPRHKITKRGQNVTFRCDPISEHNRLYWYRQTLGQGPEFLTYFQNEAQLEKSRLLSDRFSAERPKGSFSTLEIQRTEQGDSAMYLCASSNEPGGVDEQFFGPGTRLTVL.

This chain links TRBV6-5 with TRBJ2-3; 12 bases fit TRBD1. This CDR3 has 15 amino acids. The junction had 3 bases not matched to a gene; V was cut back by 5 bases and J by 3 bases. CDR1 is MNHEY and CDR2 is SVGAGI in the germline V gene. DNA for the CDR3: TGTGCCAGCAGTGGGACAGGGGGCCGGACAGATACGCAGTATTTT. Translated, it gives CASSGTGGRTDTQYF.

The V gene is TRBV19, the J gene TRBJ1-1; D might be TRBD1 (5 bases). Trimming pared 5 bases from V and 7 bases from J, leaving 11 bases between. The CDR3 length is 12 residues. CDR1 is LNHDA and CDR2 is SQIVND in the germline V gene (reference sequence). This CDR3 is CASSGGTDEAFF. CDR3 DNA sequence: TGTGCCAGTAGTGGGGGGACGGATGAAGCTTTCTTT.

The V gene is TRBV4-1, the J gene TRBJ2-7, with D maybe TRBD2 (6 bases). This CDR3 contains 13 residues. Trimming removed 2 bases from V and 7 bases from J, with 12 bases in between. Germline CDR1 and CDR2: MGHRA and YSYEKL. The CDR3 coding sequence is TGCGCCAGCAGCCAAAAGTGGGCGGGAGAGCAGTACTTC. Its protein product is CASSQKWAGEQYF.

The chain joins TRBV5-1 to TRBJ2-1, with 12 bases fitting TRBD1. CDR1 SGHRS and CDR2 YFSETQ come from the germline V gene. J lost 7 bases, V lost 1 base, and 3 bases had no gene match. This CDR3 comprises 15 residues. The CDR3 bases are TGCGCCAGCAGCTTGCAGGGACAGGGGGCTAATGAGCAGTTCTTC. Protein: CASSLQGQGANEQFF.

The J gene is TRBJ2-7, the V gene TRBV29-1; the match to TRBD1 covers 11 bases. Trimming took 1 base from V and 3 from J; bases not matched to a gene: 2. Per germline, CDR1 SQVTM and CDR2 ANQGSEA. The CDR3 is made up of 14 amino acids. CDR3 loop: CSVEGDRGDYEQYF. The DNA for the CDR3 is TGCAGCGTTGAAGGGGACAGGGGGGACTACGAGCAGTACTTC.

The chain carries TRBV5-4 and TRBJ2-1, with 10 bases fitting TRBD2. Germline V gene lookup returns CDR1 SGHNT and CDR2 YYREEE (reference sequence). The CDR3 sequence is 15 residues long. Germline trimming cut 2 bases from V and 6 bases from J; bases unmatched to any gene: 5. The CDR3 nucleotides read TGTGCCAGCAGCTTAGCGGGAGGGCCCGGCAATGAGCAGTTCTTC. Its protein product is CASSLAGGPGNEQFF. Drawing the rest from reference TRBV5-4 and TRBJ2-1, the complete variable domain is ETGVTQSPTHLIKTRGQQVTLRCSSQSGHNTVSWYQQALGQGPQFIFQYYREEENGRGNFPPRFSGLQFPNYSSELNVNALELDDSALYLCASSLAGGPGNEQFFGPGTRLTVL.

This chain joins TRBV30 and TRBJ1-4; 7 bases align to TRBD1. Germline V gene data show CDR1 as GTSNPN and CDR2 as SVGIG (reference sequence). With V trimmed by 1 base and J by 8 bases, 10 bases remained unmatched. This CDR3 is 15 amino acids long. CDR3: CAWSGKGGGSEKLFF. The CDR3 nucleotides read TGTGCCTGGAGTGGTAAAGGGGGCGGAAGCGAAAAACTGTTTTTT.

The rearrangement uses TRBV2 and TRBJ2-1, with a weak D call TRBD2 (6 bases). Germline CDR1 SNHLY, CDR2 FYNNEI. There are 16 residues in the CDR3. V dropped 6 bases and J dropped 4 bases, with 19 bases sitting between them. The CDR3 coding sequence is TGTGCCAGCAGGCGGGACTCTCTCTCGGGGTACAATGAGCAGTTCTTC. Translated: CASRRDSLSGYNEQFF.

CDR3 sequence (DNA): TGTGCCAGCAGCTTAGGGGTGGGTGGCGAAGCTTTCTTT. Translated, it gives CASSLGVGGEAFF. V usage is TRBV5-6 and J usage is TRBJ1-1, with D possibly matching TRBD1 (5 bases). V shed 2 bases and J shed 8 bases, with 13 bases lying between them. The germline gives CDR1 SGHDT, CDR2 YYEEEE. The CDR3 length is 13 residues.

This chain links TRBV12-5 with TRBJ2-3; 8 positions agree with TRBD1. Germline loops: CDR1 LGHNT, CDR2 FRNRAP. This CDR3 region has 17 residues. Unmatched junction bases numbered 11, after V lost 3 bases and J lost 3 bases. The CDR3 loop is CASGFPGQADLTDTQYF. For the CDR3, the DNA is TGTGCTAGTGGTTTCCCGGGACAGGCGGACCTGACAGATACGCAGTATTTT.

V gene TRBV29-1 combines with J gene TRBJ2-3; TRBD2 matches at 7 bases. Germline values: CDR1 SQVTM, CDR2 ANQGSEA. The CDR3 spans 12 residues. V shed 7 bases, J shed 0 bases, and the junction held 1 base outside the gene matches. The DNA for the CDR3 is TGCAGCGGGGGAGGGAGCACAGATACGCAGTATTTT. Encoded protein: CSGGGSTDTQYF.